These 24 T cell receptor beta chains were sequenced from one sample in a study of siplizumab effects on memory and regulatory T cells. Only in-frame clones appear in the TCRdb table, and some are missing; sequencing was by immunoSEQ multiplex PCR. The sample shows about 100,000 clones, around 90% of them seen only once. The sequencing sample was made of non-Treg CD4+ T cells sorted from blood. The receptors were sampled from a human donor in good health.

The chain carries TRBV5-4 and TRBJ1-2; no clear D gene. V lost 3 bases, J lost 7 bases, and 13 bases lay in between. Per germline, CDR1 SGHNT and CDR2 YYREEE (reference sequence). This CDR3 has 13 residues. CDR3 bases: TGTGCCAGCAGCTCAACTACCCCGGGTGGCTACACCTTC. It yields the protein CASSSTTPGGYTF. Based on the CDR3 plus reference TRBV5-4 and TRBJ1-2, the full variable domain is ETGVTQSPTHLIKTRGQQVTLRCSSQSGHNTVSWYQQALGQGPQFIFQYYREEENGRGNFPPRFSGLQFPNYSSELNVNALELDDSALYLCASSSTTPGGYTFGSGTRLTVV.

This clone occurred once. The chain is built from TRBV7-2 and TRBJ2-1; a possible D gene is TRBD2 (6 bases). Germline CDR1 reads SGHTA; CDR2 reads FQGNSA. CDR3 size: 15 residues. V was clipped by 1 base and J by 4 bases, with 11 bases between them. The CDR3 here is CASSLGGGEYNEQFF. Written as DNA, the CDR3 is TGTGCCAGCAGCTTAGGTGGCGGGGAATACAATGAGCAGTTCTTC.

V usage is TRBV25-1 and J usage is TRBJ2-1; D remains unclear. Germline V lookup: CDR1 MGHDK, CDR2 SYGVNS. The V end was cut by 0 bases, the J end by 5 bases, with 5 bases between. The CDR3 consists of 13 residues. The CDR3 reads CASSEYDNNEQFF. CDR3 nucleotides: TGTGCCAGCAGTGAATATGACAACAATGAGCAGTTCTTC.

The rearrangement links TRBV28 to TRBJ1-3; D ambiguous. Trimming stripped 5 bases from V and 0 bases from J, with 14 bases between. The CDR3 has 16 residues. Per the germline V gene, CDR1 is MDHEN and CDR2 is SYDVKM. The DNA of the CDR3 is TGTGCCAGCAGTGGACGTTCCTACAGCTCTGGAAACACCATATATTTT. Its protein is CASSGRSYSSGNTIYF.

This chain joins TRBV6-1 and TRBJ2-7; 8 nucleotides align to TRBD1. The trim removed 6 bases at V and 6 bases at J, leaving 7 bases unmatched. The CDR3 runs 13 residues. Germline V CDR1 and CDR2: MNHNS, SASEGT. As DNA, the CDR3 is TGTGCCAGCAGGGGGACAGGCCTTCGCGAGCAGTACTTC. Protein sequence: CASRGTGLREQYF.

CDR3 loop: CASSTQGGNQPQHF. CDR3 sequence (DNA): TGTGCCAGTAGTACACAGGGTGGAAATCAGCCCCAGCATTTT. This rearrangement joins TRBV19 to TRBJ1-5; tentatively, D is TRBD1 (6 bases). The V end was cut by 4 bases, the J end by 4 bases, with 11 bases between. The CDR3 is 14 amino acids. Germline CDR1 reads LNHDA; CDR2 reads SQIVND (reference sequence). The whole variable domain, filled in from reference TRBV19 and TRBJ1-5, reads DGGITQSPKYLFRKEGQNVTLSCEQNLNHDAMYWYRQDPGQGLRLIYYSQIVNDFQKGDIAEGYSVSREKKESFPLTVTSAQKNPTAFYLCASSTQGGNQPQHFGDGTRLSIL.

This chain links TRBV19 with TRBJ2-5, with TRBD1 identical over 11 bases. Germline assignment: CDR1 LNHDA and CDR2 SQIVND (reference sequence). The V gene end was trimmed by 4 bases and the J gene end by 5 bases; junction bases not matched to a gene: 9. This CDR3 has 16 residues. The CDR3 region is CASSSEGTGGLETQYF. For the CDR3, the DNA is TGTGCCAGTAGTAGCGAAGGGACAGGGGGTTTGGAGACCCAGTACTTC.

The rearrangement links TRBV28 to TRBJ1-2, with 12 bases lining up with TRBD1. The CDR3 spans 15 residues. With 2 bases clipped from V and 9 bases from J, the junction kept 7 bases outside the gene matches. CDR1 is MDHEN and CDR2 is SYDVKM in the germline V gene. The CDR3 bases are TGTGCCAGCAGTTTAGTGGGACAGGGGGCTTTAAGCTACACCTTC. Amino acids: CASSLVGQGALSYTF.

The chain recombines TRBV19 with TRBJ1-1, with TRBD1 matching over 9 bases. This CDR3 has 16 residues. V lost 4 bases to trimming and J lost 1 base; unmatched junction nucleotides: 7. Looked up from germline, CDR1 is LNHDA and CDR2 is SQIVND (reference sequence). CDR3 sequence: CASSTFPGQGNTEAFF. The CDR3 coding sequence is TGTGCCAGTAGTACATTTCCGGGACAGGGGAACACTGAAGCTTTCTTT.

The J gene is TRBJ2-2, the V gene TRBV19; D call uncertain. Per the germline V gene, CDR1 is LNHDA and CDR2 is SQIVND (reference sequence). The length of the CDR3 is 15 residues. V gave up 3 bases and J gave up 0 bases, with 8 bases separating them. The CDR3 nucleotides read TGTGCCAGTAGTATCCCGACGACGAACACCGGGGAGCTGTTTTTT. Translation: CASSIPTTNTGELFF.

This clone was seen a single time. V is TRBV7-2 and J is TRBJ1-5; D is undetermined. The CDR3 totals 12 residues. CDR1 is SGHTA and CDR2 is FQGNSA in the germline V gene. V was pared by 7 bases and J by 7 bases, with 11 bases between. Here the CDR3 DNA reads TGTGCCAGCACCACCCTGGGACAGCCCCAGCATTTT. Encoded protein: CASTTLGQPQHF.

The V gene is TRBV7-3, the J gene TRBJ1-4; 8 bases align to TRBD1. With V trimmed by 2 bases and J by 7 bases, 12 bases remained unmatched. The germline V gene has CDR1 SGHTA and CDR2 FQGTGA. The CDR3 extends over 17 amino acids. This CDR3 is CASSLYMAGGAREKLFF. CDR3 DNA sequence: TGTGCCAGCAGCTTATACATGGCAGGGGGCGCGCGTGAAAAACTGTTTTTT.

The chain has TRBV7-2 and TRBJ2-5, with 7 positions matching TRBD1. CDR3 length: 14 residues. Germline CDR1 and CDR2: SGHTA and FQGNSA. V trimming: 8 bases; J trimming: 1 base; junction bases outside the gene matches: 7. CDR3 region: CASHRGAGQETQYF. The DNA for the CDR3 is TGTGCCAGCCACAGGGGCGCGGGCCAAGAGACCCAGTACTTC.

The V and J genes are TRBV5-1 and TRBJ1-1; a weak D match, TRBD1 (5 bases). V was cut by 1 base and J by 5 bases, with 12 bases left in between. There are 14 residues in the CDR3. Germline assignment: CDR1 SGHRS and CDR2 YFSETQ. The DNA of the CDR3 is TGCGCCAGCAGCTTGAGGGGCTTAGGGACTGAAGCTTTCTTT. Its protein is CASSLRGLGTEAFF.

The chain carries TRBV9 and TRBJ2-3, with D perhaps matching TRBD2 (5 bases). V shed 2 bases and J shed 1 base, with 14 bases lying between them. CDR1 SGDLS and CDR2 YYNGEE come from the germline V gene. This CDR3 contains 16 residues. DNA for the CDR3: TGTGCCAGCAGCGTTTATAGCGTGGGAGGCACAGATACGCAGTATTTT. As protein: CASSVYSVGGTDTQYF.

The chain employs TRBV19 and TRBJ1-2, with D hard to call. This CDR3 has 13 residues. Germline-derived CDR1 and CDR2 are LNHDA and SQIVND (reference sequence). V shed 5 bases and J shed 5 bases, with 12 bases lying between them. The DNA of the CDR3 is TGTGCCAGTAGTTTCAAGCTGGTGTATGGCTACACCTTC. This translates into CASSFKLVYGYTF.

V is TRBV19 and J is TRBJ2-7; 10 bases line up with TRBD2. CDR1 and CDR2 (germline): LNHDA, SQIVND (reference sequence). The CDR3 runs to 14 residues. Germline trimming cut 4 bases from V and 2 bases from J; bases unmatched to any gene: 2. CDR3 residues: CASSRTSGAYEQYF. In DNA form, the CDR3 reads TGTGCCAGTAGTAGGACTAGCGGCGCCTACGAGCAGTACTTC.

V is TRBV18 and J is TRBJ2-7, with 7 bases fitting TRBD1. Germline trimming cut 3 bases from V and 4 bases from J; bases unmatched to any gene: 6. This CDR3 spans 14 amino acids. Germline values: CDR1 KGHSH, CDR2 LQKENI. CDR3 residues: CASSPPGTAYEQYF. Here the CDR3 DNA reads TGTGCCAGCTCACCGCCGGGGACAGCTTACGAGCAGTACTTC.

The chain joins TRBV7-3 to TRBJ2-2; 10 nucleotides agree with TRBD2. The CDR3 is 18 amino acids. V trimming: 2 bases; J trimming: 2 bases; junction bases outside the gene matches: 8. CDR1 and CDR2 (germline): SGHTA, FQGTGA. The CDR3 protein is CASSLLAPSGGNTGELFF. The CDR3 nucleotides are TGTGCCAGCAGCTTACTTGCCCCTAGCGGGGGAAACACCGGGGAGCTGTTTTTT. The variable domain in full, completed from reference TRBV7-3 and TRBJ2-2, reads GAGVSQTPSNKVTEKGKYVELRCDPISGHTALYWYRQSLGQGPEFLIYFQGTGAADDSGLPNDRFFAVRPEGSVSTLKIQRTERGDSAVYLCASSLLAPSGGNTGELFFGEGSRLTVL.

The table lists this clone with a count of one. The V call is TRBV2, the J call TRBJ2-7, with D unclear. This CDR3 has 12 amino acids. Germline CDR1 SNHLY, CDR2 FYNNEI. V lost 4 bases and J 7 bases, leaving 11 bases between the germline ends. The CDR3 sequence: CASSVQFLEQYF. For the CDR3, the DNA is TGTGCCAGCAGTGTCCAGTTTCTGGAGCAGTACTTC.

This clone was found once. The CDR3 sequence: CASSRVRYEQYF. The CDR3 DNA is TGTGCCAGCTCACGGGTTCGGTACGAGCAGTACTTC. V usage is TRBV18 and J usage is TRBJ2-7; D is ambiguous. The V end lost 4 bases, the J end lost 4 bases, and 8 bases lay between the germline ends. The CDR3 sequence is 12 residues long. The V gene's germline CDR1 is KGHSH and CDR2 LQKENI.

The chain has TRBV5-4 and TRBJ2-5; TRBD2 aligns across 7 bases. V dropped 0 bases and J dropped 5; count of bases not matched to a gene: 7. The germline gives CDR1 SGHNT, CDR2 YYREEE (reference sequence). The CDR3 contains 15 residues. This CDR3 reads CASSLVGGGVETQYF. CDR3 DNA sequence: TGTGCCAGCAGCTTGGTTGGGGGAGGGGTTGAGACCCAGTACTTC.

The rearrangement joins TRBV15 to TRBJ2-7, with 9 bases matching TRBD2. The germline V gene encodes CDR1 LNHNV and CDR2 YYDKDF (reference sequence). The V segment lost 1 base and the J segment 5 bases; nucleotides outside the gene matches: 6. The CDR3 is 15 residues long. This CDR3 is CATSRVTSGGNEQYF. CDR3 nucleotides: TGTGCCACCAGCAGAGTGACGAGCGGGGGGAACGAGCAGTACTTC. The full variable domain, completed using reference TRBV15 and TRBJ2-7, is DAMVIQNPRYQVTQFGKPVTLSCSQTLNHNVMYWYQQKSSQAPKLLFHYYDKDFNNEADTPDNFQSRRPNTSFCFLDIRSPGLGDTAMYLCATSRVTSGGNEQYFGPGTRLTVT.

The chain has TRBV28 and TRBJ1-3, with D uncertain. Germline V gene sequence: CDR1 MDHEN, CDR2 SYDVKM. CDR3 size: 13 residues. V gave up 5 bases and J gave up 3 bases, with 8 bases separating them. CDR3 sequence (DNA): TGTGCCAGCAGTACCCCAGTTGGAAACACCATATATTTT. It encodes CASSTPVGNTIYF. Variable domain in full (rest from reference TRBV28 and TRBJ1-3): DVKVTQSSRYLVKRTGEKVFLECVQDMDHENMFWYRQDPGLGLRLIYFSYDVKMKEKGDIPEGYSVSREKKERFSLILESASTNQTSMYLCASSTPVGNTIYFGEGSWLTVV.